The text below deals with one TCR beta chain. A much larger clonotype is one base distant, so this may be a read error. This sample is part of a study of metastatic and nonmetastatic thyroid tumors. TCRdb recomputed clones from the PCR reads via MiXCR. The sample carries 15,000 or so clones, about 29% recorded once. Germline CDR1 is MNHNS and CDR2 is SASEGT. The V gene lost 6 bases and the J gene lost 5 bases, with 17 bases spanning the gap. This CDR3 contains 15 residues. None of the patients had undergone any treatment ahead of thyroid surgery. The sequence came from a male donor with papillary thyroid cancer or a benign thyroid nodule (not recorded which). Some clones in this sample may be carry-over from other donors' samples. Input material: tumor tissue. This chain links TRBV6-1 with TRBJ2-1; a possible D gene is TRBD1 (6 bases). In DNA form, the CDR3 reads TGTGCCAGCAGAGAGACAGGCTCCCCCCACAATGAGCAGTTCTTC. This translates into CASRETGSPHNEQFF.